The 14 T cell receptor beta chains below all came from one sample that was sequenced in a study of T cells in Graves' hyperthyroidism and ophthalmopathy. Amplification yielded TCR beta CDR3 regions, with RNA transcripts as the source. The HTBI primer set served for first-round RT-PCR of the TCR CDR3. TCRdb redid the calling of the multiplex PCR reads with MiXCR, one entry per CDR3 protein. The repertoire consists of around 350,000 distinct CDR3 sequences, with roughly 15% occurring once and the leading ten covering 15% to 20%. The sample consisted of blood. These receptors originate from a woman aged 25 to 39 with Graves' ophthalmopathy.

The chain is built from TRBV6-1 and TRBJ2-3; 9 bases map to TRBD2. There are 17 residues in the CDR3. CDR1 is MNHNS, CDR2 SASEGT, per germline. With V trimmed by 3 bases and J by 1 base, 8 bases remained unmatched. CDR3 sequence (DNA): TGTGCCAGCAGTGACCCACGGTTAGCGGGGGGCACAGATACGCAGTATTTT. This encodes CASSDPRLAGGTDTQYF.

The table lists this clonotype with many counts. The chain joins TRBV2 to TRBJ1-6, with a possible D match to TRBD1 (6 bases). In germline, CDR1 is SNHLY, CDR2 FYNNEI. The length of the CDR3 is 14 residues. Trimming took off 10 bases at V and 6 bases at J, with 16 bases between the two ends. CDR3 region: CATQGGTGNSPLHF. CDR3 DNA: TGTGCCACCCAAGGGGGGACGGGTAATTCACCCCTCCACTTT.

V and J are TRBV6-5 and TRBJ1-1, with a weak D call TRBD1 (5 bases). The CDR3 contains 13 residues. The germline CDR1 and CDR2 sequences are MNHEY and SVGAGI. V gave up 2 bases and J gave up 4 bases, with 8 bases separating them. CDR3 amino acids: CASSYGQGTEAFF. CDR3 nucleotide sequence: TGTGCCAGCAGTTACGGGCAGGGCACTGAAGCTTTCTTT.

This clonotype came up many times. J is TRBJ1-1 and V is TRBV6-2 or TRBV6-3; weak D call: TRBD1 (5 bases). The CDR3 extends over 13 amino acids. V lost 8 bases, J lost 4 bases, and 14 bases lay in between. Germline CDR1 reads MNHEY; CDR2 reads SVGEGT. The DNA for the CDR3 is TGTGCCAGCTATGAGTCAGGGAGCACTGAAGCTTTCTTT. Protein sequence: CASYESGSTEAFF.

This clonotype was counted many times. The V call is TRBV20-1, the J call TRBJ1-1; D not certain. This CDR3 has 13 residues. V lost 4 bases and J lost 1, with 10 bases in between. The germline gives CDR1 DFQATT, CDR2 SNEGSKA (reference sequence). The CDR3, as DNA: TGCAGTGCTAAGAAGGCCGGGAACACTGAAGCTTTCTTT. Its translation is CSAKKAGNTEAFF.

This clonotype was picked up many times. The chain carries TRBV5-1 and TRBJ2-2, with D possibly being TRBD1 or TRBD2 (5 bases each). V lost 0 bases and J lost 4, with 10 bases in between. Germline CDR1 SGHRS, CDR2 YFSETQ. The CDR3 length is 15 residues. The CDR3 nucleotides are TGCGCCAGCAGCTTGGAAGGGACGATCACCGGGGAGCTGTTTTTT. Amino acid sequence: CASSLEGTITGELFF.

This clonotype was counted ten times or more. V and J are TRBV28 and TRBJ2-3, with TRBD2 matching 9 bases. V shed 6 bases and J 4 bases; nucleotides not matched to a gene: 8. Germline CDR1 and CDR2: MDHEN and SYDVKM. CDR3 length: 15 residues. This CDR3 is CASRGGGGAADTQYF. The CDR3 nucleotides are TGTGCCAGCAGGGGGGGCGGGGGGGCCGCAGATACGCAGTATTTT.

The chain links TRBV6-1 to TRBJ2-7, with 9 bases aligning to TRBD2. The germline CDR1 and CDR2 sequences are MNHNS and SASEGT. Trimming removed 2 bases from V and 2 bases from J; junction bases left unmatched: 4. The CDR3 contains 15 residues. CDR3 sequence (DNA): TGTGCCAGCAGTGAAAGTAGCGGGAGTGCCTACGAGCAGTACTTC. It translates to CASSESSGSAYEQYF.

This clonotype was found a few times. The rearrangement uses TRBV5-8 and TRBJ2-5; the D gene is possibly TRBD1 (5 bases). Trimming pared 1 base from V and 5 bases from J, leaving 9 bases between. The germline V gene has CDR1 SGHTS and CDR2 YDEGEE. The CDR3 has 13 residues. This CDR3 reads CASSLWQGETQYF. Written as DNA, the CDR3 is TGTGCCAGCAGCTTGTGGCAGGGCGAGACCCAGTACTTC.

A word on this clonotype: This may arise from a read error, as a much more abundant clone is one base away. The rearrangement joins TRBV7-2 to TRBJ2-6, with 14 bases lining up with TRBD2. The CDR3 contains 18 residues. Germline loops: CDR1 SGHTA, CDR2 FQGNSA. The V and J ends lost 5 bases and 0 bases, in that order; junction bases with no gene match: 3. The CDR3 nucleotides read TGTGCCAGCAGCGGAGGGACTAGCGGGAGCTCTGGGGCCAACGTCCTGACTTTC. Its protein is CASSGGTSGSSGANVLTF. Supplemented by reference TRBV7-2 and TRBJ2-6, the full variable domain reads GAGVSQSPSNKVTEKGKDVELRCDPISGHTALYWYRQSLGQGLEFLIYFQGNSAPDKSGLPSDRFSAERTGGSVSTLTIQRTQQEDSAVYLCASSGGTSGSSGANVLTFGAGSRLTVL.

This clonotype was observed a few times. The gene calls are TRBV7-3 and TRBJ2-1; D possibly uses TRBD1 or TRBD2 (5 bases each). This CDR3 has 16 residues. Per the germline V gene, CDR1 is SGHTA and CDR2 is FQGTGA. Trimming pared 1 base from V and 4 bases from J, leaving 14 bases between. The CDR3 nucleotides read TGTGCCAGCAGCTTAAGGTGGGGGTCCTCGTACAATGAGCAGTTCTTC. Its protein product is CASSLRWGSSYNEQFF.

This clonotype was seen repeatedly, ten times or more. This rearrangement joins TRBV7-9 to TRBJ2-7, with TRBD2 matching 10 bases. Germline loops: CDR1 SEHNR, CDR2 FQNEAQ (reference sequence). This CDR3 spans 14 amino acids. J was trimmed by 3 bases and V by 6 bases; bases with no gene match: 5. In nucleotides, the CDR3 is TGTGCCAGCAGTTCTAGCGGGGGCATCTACGAGCAGTACTTC. Protein sequence: CASSSSGGIYEQYF.

A few counts support this clonotype. The chain has TRBV2 and TRBJ1-5; 9 nucleotides align to TRBD1. The CDR3 contains 17 residues. Germline loops: CDR1 SNHLY, CDR2 FYNNEI. J gave up 2 bases and V 4 bases, and 9 bases lay outside the gene matches. The CDR3 DNA is TGTGCCAGCAGTGGAGCTCGGGGGACAGGGCGCAATCAGCCCCAGCATTTT. Protein: CASSGARGTGRNQPQHF.

This clonotype was seen many times. The V and J genes are TRBV6-1 and TRBJ2-7, with 7 bases fitting TRBD1. Trimming cost V 11 bases and J 1 base; bases outside gene matches: 8. Germline V gene lookup returns CDR1 MNHNS and CDR2 SASEGT. This CDR3 is built from 13 residues. The CDR3 spells CAGRTGASYEQYF. In DNA, the CDR3 is TGTGCCGGGCGGACAGGCGCTTCCTACGAGCAGTACTTC.